These 25 T cell receptor beta chains came from one sample sequenced in a study of blood T cell repertoires in COVID-19. Using immunoSEQ multiplex PCR, the repertoire was profiled, and TCRdb retains in-frame clones only, with some absent. The data show 300,000 to 350,000 clones, with roughly 88% seen just once and 1.5% to 2% held by the top ten. Sequences were obtained from peripheral blood. The receptors originated from a woman aged 25 to 39 with COVID-19, enrolled during active disease.

J is TRBJ1-1 and V is TRBV6-1; D gene ambiguous. Germline CDR1 and CDR2: MNHNS and SASEGT. V lost 2 bases, J lost 4 bases, and 5 bases lay in between. CDR3 size: 12 residues. The CDR3 DNA reads TGTGCCAGCAGTGAATGGCCCACTGAAGCTTTCTTT. It specifies CASSEWPTEAFF.

J is TRBJ1-6 and V is TRBV3-1 (or the pseudogene TRBV3-2); TRBD1 matches 7 bases. V gave up 1 base and J gave up 6 bases; unmatched junction bases: 3. Germline CDR1 and CDR2: LGHDT and YNNKEL (reference sequence). CDR3 length: 15 amino acids. The CDR3: CASSQGQGVNSPLHF. The DNA for the CDR3 is TGTGCCAGCAGCCAAGGACAGGGCGTTAATTCACCCCTCCACTTT.

The rearrangement joins TRBV13 to TRBJ1-4; 8 nucleotides agree with TRBD1. J lost 3 bases, V lost 5 bases, and 11 bases had no gene match. The CDR3 covers 17 residues. The germline V gene has CDR1 PRHDT and CDR2 FYEKMQ (reference sequence). The CDR3 spells CASSGSTGVSPNEKLFF. Written as DNA, the CDR3 is TGTGCCAGCAGCGGATCGACAGGGGTGAGCCCTAATGAAAAACTGTTTTTT.

The genes are TRBV24-1 and TRBJ2-3; TRBD1 is a possible D gene (6 bases). With 9 bases removed from V and 3 bases from J, the gap between germline ends came to 15 bases. CDR3 length equals 14 residues. Germline V gene sequence: CDR1 KGHDR, CDR2 SFDVKD. As DNA, the CDR3 is TGTGCCACCTCCCAAGGGGGTGGAACAGATACGCAGTATTTT. This encodes CATSQGGGTDTQYF.

The V gene is TRBV2, the J gene TRBJ1-4; 7 bases match TRBD1. This CDR3 has 15 amino acids. Germline-derived CDR1 and CDR2 are SNHLY and FYNNEI. V dropped 7 bases and J dropped 8; count of bases not matched to a gene: 13. CDR3 protein: CASKVQGFTGEKLFF. The DNA of the CDR3 is TGTGCCAGCAAGGTACAGGGGTTCACGGGCGAAAAACTGTTTTTT. The complete variable domain, with remaining parts taken from reference TRBV2 and TRBJ1-4, reads EPEVTQTPSHQVTQMGQEVILRCVPISNHLYFYWYRQILGQKVEFLVSFYNNEISEKSEIFDDQFSVERPDGSNFTLKIRSTKLEDSAMYFCASKVQGFTGEKLFFGSGTQLSVL.

The rearrangement links TRBV2 to TRBJ1-3; tentatively, D is TRBD1 (6 bases). Per the germline V gene, CDR1 is SNHLY and CDR2 is FYNNEI. Deletions cut 2 bases from V and 4 bases from J, with 9 bases between. The CDR3 runs to 14 residues. The CDR3 DNA reads as TGTGCCAGCAGTGAATCCCAGGGGGGAAACACCATATATTTT. Encoded protein: CASSESQGGNTIYF.

This clone has a single count. This chain links TRBV9 with TRBJ2-3, with 9 bases matching TRBD2. This CDR3 region has 15 residues. V dropped 3 bases and J dropped 2; count of bases not matched to a gene: 4. CDR1 and CDR2 from the germline V gene are SGDLS and YYNGEE. The CDR3 DNA is TGTGCCAGCAGCGGAAGCGGGGGGATCACAGATACGCAGTATTTT. As protein: CASSGSGGITDTQYF.

Within the sample, this clone is medium-sized. The chain couples TRBV23-1 to TRBJ1-1; 7 bases align to TRBD1. TRBV23-1 is an open reading frame whose function is uncertain. Unmatched junction bases numbered 9, after V lost 0 bases and J lost 8 bases. The CDR3 totals 15 residues. The CDR3 DNA reads as TGCGCCAGCAGTCAATCATCAGGGGGGAAGGGCGAAGCTTTCTTT. As protein: CASSQSSGGKGEAFF.

V usage is TRBV29-1 and J usage is TRBJ1-1; D uncertain. Germline CDR1 SQVTM, CDR2 ANQGSEA. The CDR3 contains 15 residues. V was shortened by 5 bases and J by 4 bases, with 20 bases between the two germline ends. CDR3 nucleotide sequence: TGCAGCGTTCGCTACGGAGAACACATGGGCACTGAAGCTTTCTTT. This encodes CSVRYGEHMGTEAFF.

The chain uses TRBV4-3 and TRBJ1-2; 7 nucleotides agree with TRBD1. The germline V gene encodes CDR1 LGHNA and CDR2 YSLEER. The ends lost 0 bases at V and 1 base at J; junction bases unmatched: 5. CDR3 length: 16 amino acids. CDR3 nucleotide sequence: TGCGCCAGCAGCCAAGATGGTACAGGGGATAACTATGGCTACACCTTC. Translating gives CASSQDGTGDNYGYTF.

The J gene is TRBJ1-1, the V gene TRBV6-5; 11 bases line up with TRBD1. J lost 7 bases, V lost 7 bases, and 5 bases had no gene match. The CDR3 runs to 13 residues. Looked up from germline, CDR1 is MNHEY and CDR2 is SVGAGI. CDR3 protein: CASMGTGGIEAFF. The CDR3 DNA follows: TGTGCCAGCATGGGGACAGGGGGTATTGAAGCTTTCTTT.

The chain is built from TRBV4-1 and TRBJ2-3; 16 bases align to TRBD2. V was pared by 4 bases and J by 4 bases, with 5 bases of the junction left unmatched. CDR1 is MGHRA, CDR2 YSYEKL, per germline. CDR3 size: 17 residues. As DNA, the CDR3 is TGCGCCAGCAGCCTGGGACTAGCGGGGGGGCGAGCAGATACGCAGTATTTT. Protein sequence: CASSLGLAGGRADTQYF.

CDR3 bases: TGTGCCAGCAGTGGTTTCAGGTCGCCCCAGCATTTT. It yields the protein CASSGFRSPQHF. J is TRBJ1-5 and V is TRBV2, with no clear D. Looked up from germline, CDR1 is SNHLY and CDR2 is FYNNEI. Trimming took 4 bases from V and 9 from J, leaving 10 bases between them. CDR3 length: 12 amino acids.

V and J are TRBV7-8 and TRBJ2-1; TRBD1 aligns across 7 bases. The CDR3 has 16 amino acids. The V segment lost 3 bases and the J segment 0 bases; nucleotides outside the gene matches: 5. The germline V gene encodes CDR1 SGHVS and CDR2 FQNEAQ. The CDR3, as DNA: TGTGCCAGCAGCTTTCAGACAGGGATCTCCTACAATGAGCAGTTCTTC. Encoded protein: CASSFQTGISYNEQFF.

This clone was recorded once. This chain links TRBV6-5 with TRBJ1-6, with no clear D. The ends were cut back, 0 bases at V and 7 bases at J, with 7 bases in the middle. CDR1 MNHEY and CDR2 SVGAGI come from the germline V gene. This CDR3 is built from 14 residues. As DNA, the CDR3 is TGTGCCAGCAGTTACTCTACAGCCAATTCACCCCTCCACTTT. Translation gives CASSYSTANSPLHF.

CDR3 loop: CASSLGLARARGELFF. The CDR3 coding sequence is TGTGCCAGCAGCCTGGGACTAGCGAGAGCCAGGGGGGAGCTGTTTTTT. The chain uses TRBV3-1 (or the pseudogene TRBV3-2) and TRBJ2-2; 10 bases are shared with TRBD2. Germline CDR1 is LGHDT and CDR2 is YNNKEL (reference sequence). V trimming: 4 bases; J trimming: 8 bases; junction bases outside the gene matches: 10. The CDR3 has 16 amino acids.

This clone was seen a handful of times. The chain links TRBV6-5 to TRBJ2-7; a possible D gene is TRBD1 (6 bases). The CDR3 has 12 amino acids. CDR1 and CDR2 (germline): MNHEY, SVGAGI. Trimming removed 5 bases from V and 6 bases from J, with 11 bases in between. The CDR3 nucleotides read TGTGCCAGCAGTAGGGACATGGGCGAGCAGTACGTC. It is translated as CASSRDMGEQYV.

The sample holds one count of this clone. V is TRBV2 and J is TRBJ2-4; D is unclear. The CDR3 runs to 16 residues. CDR1 SNHLY and CDR2 FYNNEI come from the germline V gene. V lost 4 bases and J 0 bases, leaving 13 bases between the germline ends. The CDR3 DNA follows: TGTGCCAGCAGTGTCGAAGGCAGGATAGCCAAAAACATTCAGTACTTC. Translation: CASSVEGRIAKNIQYF.

CDR3 bases: TGTGCCTGCGACAAACTAGGACAGGGTCACGAGCAGTACTTC. Residues: CACDKLGQGHEQYF. The gene calls are TRBV30 and TRBJ2-7; 8 bases align to TRBD1. J gave up 5 bases and V 6 bases, and 12 bases lay outside the gene matches. The V gene's germline CDR1 is GTSNPN and CDR2 SVGIG (reference sequence). CDR3 size: 14 residues.

The chain employs TRBV7-2 and TRBJ2-3; TRBD2 agrees at 7 bases. The CDR3 totals 15 residues. Germline values: CDR1 SGHTA, CDR2 FQGNSA. V lost 4 bases and J lost 14; bases outside the gene matches: 18. DNA of the CDR3: TGTGCCAGCAGCTCCAACGGGGGGTCGAGCGGTGTTTTGTATTTT. Amino acid sequence: CASSSNGGSSGVLYF. The complete variable domain, with remaining parts taken from reference TRBV7-2 and TRBJ2-3, reads GAGVSQSPSNKVTEKGKDVELRCDPISGHTALYWYRQSLGQGLEFLIYFQGNSAPDKSGLPSDRFSAERTGGSVSTLTIQRTQQEDSAVYLCASSSNGGSSGVLYFGPGTRLTVL.

The chain is built from TRBV7-9 and TRBJ1-1, with a weak D call TRBD1 (6 bases). Trimming removed 6 bases from V and 1 base from J, with 15 bases in between. The CDR3 contains 15 residues. Germline CDR1 is SEHNR and CDR2 is FQNEAQ (reference sequence). CDR3: CASRPTGTRNTEAFF. In DNA, the CDR3 is TGTGCCAGCAGACCAACAGGGACGAGGAACACTGAAGCTTTCTTT.

The CDR3: CASSLGVPSMYEQYV. DNA for the CDR3: TGTGCCAGCAGTCTAGGGGTCCCCTCGATGTACGAGCAGTACGTC. The chain combines TRBV6-7 with TRBJ2-7; tentatively, D is TRBD1 (5 bases). TRBV6-7 is assigned to the ORF class and has an uncertain function. Trimming took 5 bases from V and 4 from J, leaving 18 bases between them. CDR3 length: 15 amino acids.

The rearrangement uses TRBV5-4 and TRBJ1-6; D uncertain. Germline V gene data show CDR1 as SGHNT and CDR2 as YYREEE (reference sequence). V lost 1 base to trimming and J lost 10 bases, with 9 bases between them. The CDR3 runs 13 residues. CDR3 amino acids: CASSLSVKSPLHF. CDR3 coding DNA: TGTGCCAGCAGCTTGAGCGTGAAGTCACCCCTCCACTTT.

J is TRBJ2-5 and V is TRBV11-2; D is ambiguous. This CDR3 comprises 16 residues. Trimming left V 2 bases short and J 4 bases short, with 17 bases between. Germline CDR1 SGHAT, CDR2 FQNNGV. The CDR3 DNA reads as TGTGCCAGCAGCTTATCTCTGAGCGATTTACGAGAGACCCAGTACTTC. It specifies CASSLSLSDLRETQYF.

This clone was detected ten times or more. The chain links TRBV5-1 to TRBJ1-3, with D tentatively TRBD1 (6 bases). CDR3 length equals 15 residues. With 3 bases removed from V and 4 bases from J, the gap between germline ends came to 14 bases. Germline V gene lookup returns CDR1 SGHRS and CDR2 YFSETQ. CDR3 region: CASSWGQLGGNTIYF. The CDR3 DNA reads as TGCGCCAGCAGCTGGGGACAACTTGGGGGAAACACCATATATTTT.